These 5 T cell receptor beta chains originate from one sample sequenced in a study of CD8+CD57+ T cells in acquired aplastic anemia. Patients chosen for sequencing had shown CD8+CD57+ cell expansion by flow cytometry. Genomic DNA, serving as template, underwent TCR beta VDJ and CDR3 profiling. MiXCR was run by TCRdb on the reads, yielding one entry per CDR3 protein. The sample holds some 120,000 distinct CDR3 sequences; about two fifths are singletons and the top ten take about 2.6%. The sequenced sample was sorted CD4+, CD8+, or CD8+CD57+ T cells (not recorded which) from PBMCs. Source of these receptors: a human donor with aplastic anemia.

The gene calls are TRBV19 and TRBJ2-1, with 11 nucleotides matching TRBD2. From germline, CDR1 is LNHDA and CDR2 SQIVND (reference sequence). The CDR3 extends over 12 amino acids. V was pared by 9 bases and J by 9 bases, with 4 bases of the junction left unmatched. The CDR3 here is CARLAGGCEQFF. The CDR3 bases are TGTGCCAGGTTAGCGGGGGGGTGTGAGCAGTTCTTC.

The chain has TRBV10-3 and TRBJ2-1, with D possibly TRBD2 on 6 matching bases. The V gene's germline CDR1 is ENHRY and CDR2 SYGVKD. The V end was cut by 7 bases, the J end by 3 bases, with 10 bases between. This CDR3 has 13 residues. CDR3 bases: TGTGCCATCACCTCGGGGGTCTACAATGAGCAGTTCTTC. Protein product: CAITSGVYNEQFF.

The genes are TRBV4-3 and TRBJ2-3; perhaps TRBD2 as D (7 bases). Deletions cut 0 bases from V and 4 bases from J, with 17 bases between. CDR1 is LGHNA and CDR2 is YSLEER in the germline V gene. The CDR3 covers 17 residues. The CDR3 protein is CASSQEVDGGPSDTQYF. Written as DNA, the CDR3 is TGCGCCAGCAGCCAAGAGGTCGACGGGGGGCCCTCAGATACGCAGTATTTT.

In regard to this clonotype: This may stem from a read error, because a much larger clone lies one nucleotide away. The chain recombines TRBV4-2 with TRBJ1-3; no definite D call. Germline CDR1 LGHNA, CDR2 YNFKEQ. The CDR3 extends over 15 amino acids. CDR3 residues: CASSQVGNSENTIYF. DNA for the CDR3: TGTGCCAGCAGCCAAGTGGGGAACTCTGAAAACACCATATATTTT.

The CDR3 protein is CSVEVGTAYEQYV. The CDR3 nucleotides read TGCAGCGTTGAAGTGGGGACAGCCTACGAGCAGTACGTC. This chain links TRBV29-1 with TRBJ2-7; 7 bases are shared with TRBD1. The CDR3 length is 13 residues. Looked up from germline, CDR1 is SQVTM and CDR2 is ANQGSEA. With 1 base clipped from V and 2 bases from J, the junction kept 2 bases outside the gene matches.